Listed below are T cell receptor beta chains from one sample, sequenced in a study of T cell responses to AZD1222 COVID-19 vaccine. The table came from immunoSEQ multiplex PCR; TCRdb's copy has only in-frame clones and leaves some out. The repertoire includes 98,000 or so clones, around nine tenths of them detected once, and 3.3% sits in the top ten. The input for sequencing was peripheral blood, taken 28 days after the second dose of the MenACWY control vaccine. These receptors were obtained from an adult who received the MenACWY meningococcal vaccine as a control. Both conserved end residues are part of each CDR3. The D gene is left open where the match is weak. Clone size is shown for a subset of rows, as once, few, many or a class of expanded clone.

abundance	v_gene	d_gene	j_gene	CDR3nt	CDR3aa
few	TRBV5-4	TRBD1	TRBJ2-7	TGTGCCAGCAGCGCGCAAGGACAGGGGGCGTACGAGCAGTACTTC	CASSAQGQGAYEQYF
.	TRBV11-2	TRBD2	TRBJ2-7	TGTGCCAGCAGCTCCCTGGCGGGGGAGGCCTACGAGCAGTACTTC	CASSSLAGEAYEQYF
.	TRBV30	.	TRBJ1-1	TGTGCCTGTTCCCGAGACAGTCTTTTCTTT	CACSRDSLFF
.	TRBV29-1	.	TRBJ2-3	TGCAGCGTTGATCGGTCGGCAGATACGCAGTATTTT	CSVDRSADTQYF
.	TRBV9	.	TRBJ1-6	TGTGCCAGCAGCGTAGCCCCGAGGGCGGAATATAATTCACCCCTCCACTTT	CASSVAPRAEYNSPLHF
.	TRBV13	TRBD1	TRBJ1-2	TGTGCCAGCAGCCCCGGGGACAGGGGGCTCTACACCTTC	CASSPGDRGLYTF
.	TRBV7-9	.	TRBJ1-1	TGTGCCAGCAGCTTAGCAGGGGTGAACACTGAAGCTTTCTTT	CASSLAGVNTEAFF
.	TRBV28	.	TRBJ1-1	TGTGCCAGCAGGGTTCAACAAATGAACACTGAAGCTTTCTTT	CASRVQQMNTEAFF
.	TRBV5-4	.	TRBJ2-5	TGTGCCAGCAGCTTGCAGGGGAGGGGAGAGACCCAGTACTTC	CASSLQGRGETQYF
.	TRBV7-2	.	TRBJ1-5	TGTGCCAGCAGCTTAACAGGGCTCAATCAGCCCCAGCATTTT	CASSLTGLNQPQHF
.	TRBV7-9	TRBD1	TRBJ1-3	TGTGCCAGCAGCTACGCCGGGACAGGGGGCGGAAACACCATATATTTT	CASSYAGTGGGNTIYF
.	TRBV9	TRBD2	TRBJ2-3	TGTGCCAGCAGCGTAGAGGGACTAGCGGGGGCGCCAGATACGCAGTATTTT	CASSVEGLAGAPDTQYF
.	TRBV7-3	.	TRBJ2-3	TGTGCCAGCAGCTTAGGACTGGTCGGGGTAGATACGCAGTATTTT	CASSLGLVGVDTQYF
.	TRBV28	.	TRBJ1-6	TGTGCCAGCACCTCGAATTGGATGGTTGCCGATAATTCACCCCTCCACTTT	CASTSNWMVADNSPLHF
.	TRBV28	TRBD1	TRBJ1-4	TGTGCCAGCAGTATCCGACAGGGAACTAATGAAAAACTGTTTTTT	CASSIRQGTNEKLFF
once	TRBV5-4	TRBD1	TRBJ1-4	TGTGCCAGCAGGCCGGGACAGGGCAGAGATGGGAATGAAAAACTGTTTTTT	CASRPGQGRDGNEKLFF
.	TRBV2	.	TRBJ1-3	TGTGCCAGCAGTAGAGAAGTGTCTGATCGAAACACCATATATTTT	CASSREVSDRNTIYF
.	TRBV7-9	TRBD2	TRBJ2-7	TGTGCCAGCAGCTTTCGGGGGGAATACGAGCAGTACTTC	CASSFRGEYEQYF
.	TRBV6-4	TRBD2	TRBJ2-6	TGTGCCAGCAGTGACTCCTTACTAGCGGGGGGAGACTCTGGGGCCAACGTCCTGACTTTC	CASSDSLLAGGDSGANVLTF
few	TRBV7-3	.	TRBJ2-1	TGTGCCAGCAGCTTATCAGGCGGTGAGCAGTTCTTC	CASSLSGGEQFF
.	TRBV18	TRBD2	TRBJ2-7	TGTGCCAGCTCACTAGCGGGGGCCTCCTACGAGCAGTACTTC	CASSLAGASYEQYF
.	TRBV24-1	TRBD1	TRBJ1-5	TGTGCCACCAGTGATTCGGGGACAGGAGGAAATCAGCCCCAGCATTTT	CATSDSGTGGNQPQHF
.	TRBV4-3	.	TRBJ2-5	TGCGCCAGCAGCCAAGATGCAGGGGCCCTCCCGGAGACCCAGTACTTC	CASSQDAGALPETQYF
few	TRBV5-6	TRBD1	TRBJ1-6	TGTGCCAGCAGCTTGGAACAGGGGAGCTCCTATAATTCACCCCTCCACTTT	CASSLEQGSSYNSPLHF
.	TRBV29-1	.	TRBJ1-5	TGCAGCGTTTCCAACGGTTATAGCAATCAGCCCCAGCATTTT	CSVSNGYSNQPQHF
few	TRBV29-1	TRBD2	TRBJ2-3	TGCAGCCTCACCCCGCTCCTAGCGGGGGACACAGATACGCAGTATTTT	CSLTPLLAGDTDTQYF
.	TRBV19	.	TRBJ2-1	TGTGCCAGTAGTGTGACGGGGGGCCGGAATGAGCAGTTCTTC	CASSVTGGRNEQFF
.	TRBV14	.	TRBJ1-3	TGTGCCAGCAGCCAAGGATTGGGATTATCTGGAAACACCATATATTTT	CASSQGLGLSGNTIYF
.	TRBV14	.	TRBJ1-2	TGTGCCAGCAGCCAAGGAAGGCTTGGTAACTATGGCTACACCTTC	CASSQGRLGNYGYTF
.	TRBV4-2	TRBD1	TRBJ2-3	TGTGCCAGCAGCCAAGACTTACCGGGACAGGCGGGTCAAAATACGCAGTATTTT	CASSQDLPGQAGQNTQYF
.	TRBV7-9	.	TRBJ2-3	TGTGCCAGCAGCTCCCGGGGCGGAGGTACAGATACGCAGTATTTT	CASSSRGGGTDTQYF
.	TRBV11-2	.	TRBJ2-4	TGTGCCAGCAGCTGGACGTCAGGAGCCAAAAACATTCAGTACTTC	CASSWTSGAKNIQYF
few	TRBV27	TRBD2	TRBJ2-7	TGTGCCAGCAGTAGGGGACTAGCGGCAACTCCGGAGCAGTACTTC	CASSRGLAATPEQYF
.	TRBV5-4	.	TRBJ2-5	TGTGCCAGCTCTGCCGCAGGGGCCGGGGAGACCCAGTACTTC	CASSAAGAGETQYF
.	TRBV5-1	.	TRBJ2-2	TGCGCCAGCAGCTTGGTTGCGGGGAACACCGGGGAGCTGTTTTTT	CASSLVAGNTGELFF
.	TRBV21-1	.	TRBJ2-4	TGTGCCAGCAGCAAAGAGGAAAGGGTTCGGCTAGCGGGGGGTCGGGACAAAAACATTCAGTACTTC	CASSKEERVRLAGGRDKNIQYF
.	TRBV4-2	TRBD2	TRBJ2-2	TGTGCCAGCAGCCCGGGGGGGAACACCGGGGAGCTGTTTTTT	CASSPGGNTGELFF
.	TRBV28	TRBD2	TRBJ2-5	TGTGCCAGCAGTTCACCGACTAGCGGGGGTAAGACCCAGTACTTC	CASSSPTSGGKTQYF
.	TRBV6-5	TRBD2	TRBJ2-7	TGTGCCAGCAGACCTTCCGGGACTAGCGGATTGGAACAGTACTTC	CASRPSGTSGLEQYF
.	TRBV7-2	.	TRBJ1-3	TGTGCCAGCAGCTTAAGGTGGGGCAGGGGATCAGGAAACACCATATATTTT	CASSLRWGRGSGNTIYF
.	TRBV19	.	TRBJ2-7	TGTGCCAGTAGTACCAGGGGTTACGAGCAGTACTTC	CASSTRGYEQYF
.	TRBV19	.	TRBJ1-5	TGTGCCAGTAGTATCAGCAATCAGCCCCAGCATTTT	CASSISNQPQHF
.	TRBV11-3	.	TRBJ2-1	TGTGCCAGCAGCTTGGGTACCACAGGGTCCTACAATGAGCAGTTCTTC	CASSLGTTGSYNEQFF
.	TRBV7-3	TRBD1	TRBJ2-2	TGTGCCAGCAGCTTAAGGCCTCCGGGACAGGGGCTCACCGGGGAGCTGTTTTTT	CASSLRPPGQGLTGELFF
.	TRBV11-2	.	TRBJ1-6	TGTGCCAGCAGCTTAGGGGGTTATAATTCACCCCTCCACTTT	CASSLGGYNSPLHF
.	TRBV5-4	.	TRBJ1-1	TGTGCCAGCAGCTTGGTAATGAACACTGAAGCTTTCTTT	CASSLVMNTEAFF
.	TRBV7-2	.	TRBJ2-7	TGTGCCAGCAGCAACGACGGGGCCGCCTACGAGCAGTACTTC	CASSNDGAAYEQYF
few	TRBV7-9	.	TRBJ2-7	TGTGCCAGCAGCTCGGCCCTAAGGGTCTACGAGCAGTACTTC	CASSSALRVYEQYF
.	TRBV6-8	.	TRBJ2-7	TGTGCCAGCAGTTACTCGTTTAGGCTCCCCTACGAGCAGTACTTC	CASSYSFRLPYEQYF
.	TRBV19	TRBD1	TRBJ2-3	TGTGCCAGTAGTAACAGGGGCGCGGATACGCAGTATTTT	CASSNRGADTQYF
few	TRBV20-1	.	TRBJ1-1	TGCAGTGCTAGACGGGAGACTGAAGCTTTCTTT	CSARRETEAFF
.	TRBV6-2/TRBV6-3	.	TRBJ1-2	TGTGCCAGCAGTTACTCCAGTTATGGCTACACCTTC	CASSYSSYGYTF
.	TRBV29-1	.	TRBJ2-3	TGCAGCGTCGGAGTTCTGGGTGGGGGCACAGATACGCAGTATTTT	CSVGVLGGGTDTQYF
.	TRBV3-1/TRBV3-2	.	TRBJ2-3	TGTGCCAGCAGCCAAGTTCGTCGGGCTTATACGCAGTATTTT	CASSQVRRAYTQYF
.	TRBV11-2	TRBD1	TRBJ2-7	TGTGCCAGCAGTCCCGGGACAGGGGTTGGAGAGCAGTACTTC	CASSPGTGVGEQYF